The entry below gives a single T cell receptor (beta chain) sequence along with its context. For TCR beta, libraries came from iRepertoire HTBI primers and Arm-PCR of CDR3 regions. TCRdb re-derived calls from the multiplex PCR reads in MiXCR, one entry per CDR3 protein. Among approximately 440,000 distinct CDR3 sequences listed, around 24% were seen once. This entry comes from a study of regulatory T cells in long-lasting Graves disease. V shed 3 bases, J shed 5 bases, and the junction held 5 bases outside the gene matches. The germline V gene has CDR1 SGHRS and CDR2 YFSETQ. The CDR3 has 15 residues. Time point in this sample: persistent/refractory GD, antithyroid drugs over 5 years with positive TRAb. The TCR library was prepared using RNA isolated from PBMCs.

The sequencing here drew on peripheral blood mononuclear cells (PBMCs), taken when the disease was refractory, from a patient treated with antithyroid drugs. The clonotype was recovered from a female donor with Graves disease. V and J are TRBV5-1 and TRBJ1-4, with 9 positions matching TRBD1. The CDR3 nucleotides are TGCGCCAGCAGCTCCCAAGGGACAGGGAATGAAAAACTGTTTTTT. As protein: CASSSQGTGNEKLFF.